Below are 14 T cell receptor beta chains sequenced from a single sample in a study of cytomegalovirus exposure and HLA in healthy donors. With 60 Vbeta and 13 Jbeta primers, the PCR was carried out. Sequencing used immunoSEQ multiplex PCR; TCRdb keeps in-frame clones, though not all of them. The data contain about 120,000 clones, over 70% of them singletons. The specimen was PBMCs. Receptor source: a woman in her 40s in good health and CMV-seropositive.

This CDR3 reads CASSLGGWGSGNTIYF. In DNA form, the CDR3 reads TGCGCCAGCAGCTTGGGGGGCTGGGGCTCAGGAAACACCATATATTTT. The chain recombines TRBV5-1 with TRBJ1-3; perhaps TRBD1 as D (5 bases). Germline V gene data show CDR1 as SGHRS and CDR2 as YFSETQ. The CDR3 consists of 16 residues. V was cut by 0 bases and J by 4 bases, with 14 bases left in between.

This chain uses TRBV7-9 with TRBJ2-1, with 15 positions matching TRBD2. With V trimmed by 5 bases and J by 6 bases, 5 bases remained unmatched. The CDR3 runs to 16 residues. The V gene's germline CDR1 is SEHNR and CDR2 FQNEAQ (reference sequence). The DNA of the CDR3 is TGTGCCAGCAGCCCCCTGGGACTAGCGGGAGGCAATGAGCAGTTCTTC. It translates to CASSPLGLAGGNEQFF.

The genes are TRBV19 and TRBJ1-1; tentatively, D is TRBD1 (6 bases). Looked up from germline, CDR1 is LNHDA and CDR2 is SQIVND (reference sequence). CDR3 length equals 14 residues. V was trimmed by 7 bases and J by 3 bases, leaving 15 bases between them. The CDR3 loop is CASTIQGADTEAFF. The CDR3 DNA sequence: TGTGCCAGTACAATACAGGGTGCGGACACTGAAGCTTTCTTT.

The chain uses TRBV6-5 and TRBJ2-7; TRBD1 is a possible D gene (6 bases). The germline V and J ends were trimmed by 7 bases and 5 bases, with 21 bases remaining between them. In germline, CDR1 is MNHEY, CDR2 SVGAGI. The CDR3 is made up of 15 amino acids. The CDR3 nucleotides are TGTGCCAGCAAGGACGGGATCAGGGGTCACCACGAGCAGTACTTC. This codes for CASKDGIRGHHEQYF.

This chain links TRBV9 with TRBJ1-1, with D perhaps TRBD1 (6 bases). There are 12 residues in the CDR3. The ends were cut back, 4 bases at V and 7 bases at J, with 11 bases in the middle. In germline, CDR1 is SGDLS, CDR2 YYNGEE. The CDR3 DNA follows: TGTGCCAGCAGCCCGACCAGGGGTGAAGCTTTCTTT. It yields the protein CASSPTRGEAFF.

The chain recombines TRBV2 with TRBJ2-3, with D tentatively TRBD2 (7 bases). Germline V gene sequence: CDR1 SNHLY, CDR2 FYNNEI. This CDR3 is 14 amino acids long. Trimming shortened V by 8 bases and J by 2 bases, and 14 bases separated the two germline ends. The DNA for the CDR3 is TGTGCCAGCCAAGAGGGGGGGCACACAGATACGCAGTATTTT. Its protein product is CASQEGGHTDTQYF.

This chain uses TRBV29-1 with TRBJ2-5; D possibly corresponds to TRBD1 (7 bases). The CDR3 contains 14 residues. Trimming removed 4 bases at V and 5 bases at J, with 17 bases between. Per germline, CDR1 SQVTM and CDR2 ANQGSEA. The CDR3 bases are TGCAGCGTTGCGGACAGGAGGGATTTCGAGACCCAGTACTTC. This encodes CSVADRRDFETQYF.

This clone is a singleton in its sample. V and J are TRBV4-3 and TRBJ2-1; TRBD2 matches at 7 bases. The junction had 5 bases not matched to a gene; V was cut back by 4 bases and J by 2 bases. The length of the CDR3 is 15 residues. Germline-derived CDR1 and CDR2 are LGHNA and YSLEER. The CDR3 region has the DNA TGCGCCAGCAGCCTGGGGGGGGTACCCTACAATGAGCAGTTCTTC. Its protein product is CASSLGGVPYNEQFF.

J is TRBJ2-7 and V is TRBV5-1; a possible D gene is TRBD1 (6 bases). The CDR3 length is 16 residues. The germline V gene encodes CDR1 SGHRS and CDR2 YFSETQ. With 4 bases removed from V and 1 base from J, the gap between germline ends came to 18 bases. Here the CDR3 DNA reads TGCGCCAGCAGCATGGGTCTGGGGGCCTATTCCTACGAGCAGTACTTC. It encodes CASSMGLGAYSYEQYF.

The chain links TRBV7-8 to TRBJ2-7; maybe TRBD2 (5 bases). The CDR3 contains 14 residues. From germline, CDR1 is SGHVS and CDR2 FQNEAQ. With 5 bases removed from V and 2 bases from J, the gap between germline ends came to 13 bases. The CDR3 bases are TGTGCCAGCAGCGAAACTAGTCCTACCTACGAGCAGTACTTC. Translation: CASSETSPTYEQYF.

V and J are TRBV5-4 and TRBJ2-7; 7 positions agree with TRBD2. The CDR3 has 14 residues. Germline V CDR1 and CDR2: SGHNT, YYREEE (reference sequence). Trimming cost V 6 bases and J 5 bases; bases outside gene matches: 11. CDR3 loop: CASNHGLEGDEQYF. The CDR3 DNA follows: TGTGCCAGCAACCACGGACTAGAAGGGGACGAGCAGTACTTC.

The chain combines TRBV6-5 with TRBJ1-2; D gene unclear. V was pared by 0 bases and J by 7 bases, with 9 bases between. This CDR3 is 13 amino acids long. Germline V lookup: CDR1 MNHEY, CDR2 SVGAGI. CDR3 protein: CASSYSAPGGYTF. The CDR3 DNA reads TGTGCCAGCAGTTACTCGGCTCCAGGTGGCTACACCTTC.

The V gene is TRBV15, the J gene TRBJ2-7; the match to TRBD1 covers 7 bases. The CDR3 contains 14 residues. V was pared by 5 bases and J by 2 bases, with 6 bases of the junction left unmatched. In germline, CDR1 is LNHNV, CDR2 YYDKDF (reference sequence). CDR3 amino acids: CATSGTQGAYEQYF. The CDR3 bases are TGTGCCACCAGCGGGACCCAGGGGGCCTACGAGCAGTACTTC.

The rearrangement uses TRBV28 and TRBJ2-5; TRBD1 agrees at 9 bases. The CDR3 sequence is 15 residues long. V shed 7 bases and J 5 bases; nucleotides not matched to a gene: 11. From germline, CDR1 is MDHEN and CDR2 SYDVKM. In DNA form, the CDR3 reads TGTGCCAGCACATCGTCGGGACAGGGAGTTGAGACCCAGTACTTC. Translating it yields CASTSSGQGVETQYF.